The clone carrying this T cell receptor beta chain was picked up many times. The time point denotes: patch test 2, 6 weeks after DPC sensitization. The treatment was: therapeutic diphenylcyclopropenone sensitization with weekly scalp DPC. TCRdb re-derived calls from the RACE reads in MiXCR, one entry per CDR3 protein. The profile shows tens of thousands of distinct CDR3 sequences, 9.5% to 12% of them singletons. The data belong to a study of human T cells and chemical hapten exposure. Across the study: TCR yield per sample varied, mainly due to pooled library volumes.

Germline-derived CDR1 and CDR2 are KGHSH and LQKENI. The junction had 2 bases not matched to a gene; V was cut back by 3 bases and J by 0 bases. The CDR3 runs 16 residues. The clonotype comes from a middle-aged man with alopecia areata. Some clones in this sample may be carry-over from other donors' samples. The V call is TRBV18, the J call TRBJ1-5; 10 bases match TRBD1. The sample consisted of whole blood, taken in connection with sensitization to the hapten diphenylcyclopropenone (DPC). The CDR3 reads CASSPGTGDSNQPQHF. The DNA for the CDR3 is TGTGCCAGCTCACCCGGGACAGGGGATAGCAATCAGCCCCAGCATTTT. Full variable domain (rest looked up from reference TRBV18 and TRBJ1-5): NAGVMQNPRHLVRRRGQEARLRCSPMKGHSHVYWYRQLPEEGLKFMVYLQKENIIDESGMPKERFSAEFPKEGPSILRIQQVVRGDSAAYFCASSPGTGDSNQPQHFGDGTRLSIL.